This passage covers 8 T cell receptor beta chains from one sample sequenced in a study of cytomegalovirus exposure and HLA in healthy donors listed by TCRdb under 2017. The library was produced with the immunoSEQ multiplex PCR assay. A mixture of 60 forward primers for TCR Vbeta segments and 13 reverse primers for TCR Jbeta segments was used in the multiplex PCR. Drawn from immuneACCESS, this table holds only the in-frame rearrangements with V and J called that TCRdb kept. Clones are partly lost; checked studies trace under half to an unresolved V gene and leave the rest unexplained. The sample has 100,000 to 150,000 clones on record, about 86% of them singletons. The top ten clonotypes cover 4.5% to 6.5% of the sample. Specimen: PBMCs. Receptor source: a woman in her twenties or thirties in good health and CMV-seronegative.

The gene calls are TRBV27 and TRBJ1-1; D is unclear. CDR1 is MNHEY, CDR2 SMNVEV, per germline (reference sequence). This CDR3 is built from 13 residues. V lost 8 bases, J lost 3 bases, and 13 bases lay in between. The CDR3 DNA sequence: TGTGCCAGCCGAGGGCTATCGGACACTGAAGCTTTCTTT. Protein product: CASRGLSDTEAFF.

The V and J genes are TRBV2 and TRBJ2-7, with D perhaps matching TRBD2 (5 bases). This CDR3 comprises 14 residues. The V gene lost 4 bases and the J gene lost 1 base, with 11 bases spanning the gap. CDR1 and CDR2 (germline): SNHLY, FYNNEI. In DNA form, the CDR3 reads TGTGCCAGCAGTGCGGGGTTAGGATCCTACGAGCAGTACTTC. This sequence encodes CASSAGLGSYEQYF.

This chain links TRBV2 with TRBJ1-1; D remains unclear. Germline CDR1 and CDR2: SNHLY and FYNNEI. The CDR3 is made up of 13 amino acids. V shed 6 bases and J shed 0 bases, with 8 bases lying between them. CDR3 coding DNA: TGTGCCAGCAGGAGGGAGTTGAACACTGAAGCTTTCTTT. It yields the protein CASRRELNTEAFF. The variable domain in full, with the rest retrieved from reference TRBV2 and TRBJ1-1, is EPEVTQTPSHQVTQMGQEVILRCVPISNHLYFYWYRQILGQKVEFLVSFYNNEISEKSEIFDDQFSVERPDGSNFTLKIRSTKLEDSAMYFCASRRELNTEAFFGQGTRLTVV.

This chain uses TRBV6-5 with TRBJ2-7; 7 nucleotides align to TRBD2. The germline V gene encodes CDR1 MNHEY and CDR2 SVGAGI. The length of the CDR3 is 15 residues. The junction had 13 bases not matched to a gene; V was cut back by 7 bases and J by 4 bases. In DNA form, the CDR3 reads TGTGCCAGCAAACGGCTCCGGGAGGTATCTTACGAGCAGTACTTC. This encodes CASKRLREVSYEQYF.

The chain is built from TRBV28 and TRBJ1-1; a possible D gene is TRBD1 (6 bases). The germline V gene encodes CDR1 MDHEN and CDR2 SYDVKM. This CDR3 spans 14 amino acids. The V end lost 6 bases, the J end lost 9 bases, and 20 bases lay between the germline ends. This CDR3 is CASSVGGGDSKAFF. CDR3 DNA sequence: TGTGCCAGCAGCGTAGGGGGGGGTGATTCCAAAGCTTTCTTT. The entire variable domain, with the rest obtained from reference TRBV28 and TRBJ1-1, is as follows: DVKVTQSSRYLVKRTGEKVFLECVQDMDHENMFWYRQDPGLGLRLIYFSYDVKMKEKGDIPEGYSVSREKKERFSLILESASTNQTSMYLCASSVGGGDSKAFFGQGTRLTVV.

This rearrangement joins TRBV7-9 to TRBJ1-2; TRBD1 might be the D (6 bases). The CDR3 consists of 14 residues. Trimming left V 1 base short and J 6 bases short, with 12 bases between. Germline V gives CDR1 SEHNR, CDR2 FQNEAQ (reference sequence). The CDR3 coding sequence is TGTGCCAGCAGCTTAGGTTCAGGGGCCCATGGCTACACCTTC. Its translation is CASSLGSGAHGYTF.

DNA of the CDR3: TGTGCCAGCAGTGAACAGGGGGCGCGGTACGAGCAGTACTTC. This translates into CASSEQGARYEQYF. This chain joins TRBV2 and TRBJ2-7; TRBD1 matches at 8 bases. CDR1 and CDR2 (germline): SNHLY, FYNNEI. This CDR3 has 14 amino acids. V gave up 2 bases and J gave up 4 bases; unmatched junction bases: 4.

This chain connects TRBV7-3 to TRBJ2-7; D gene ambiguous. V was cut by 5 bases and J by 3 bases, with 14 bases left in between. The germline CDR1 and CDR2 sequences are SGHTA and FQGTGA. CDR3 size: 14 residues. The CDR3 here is CASSPYAGSYEQYF. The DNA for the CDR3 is TGTGCCAGCAGCCCCTACGCAGGCAGCTACGAGCAGTACTTC.